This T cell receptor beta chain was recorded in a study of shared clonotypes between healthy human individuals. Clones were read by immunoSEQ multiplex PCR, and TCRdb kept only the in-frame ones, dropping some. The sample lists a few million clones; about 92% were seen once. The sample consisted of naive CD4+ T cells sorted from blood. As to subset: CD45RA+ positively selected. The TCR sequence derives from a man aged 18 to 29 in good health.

The CDR3 region is CANTSGGAGGNTGELFF. The CDR3 nucleotides are TGTGCCAACACTTCAGGGGGCGCAGGAGGTAACACCGGGGAGCTGTTTTTT. The chain employs TRBV7-2 and TRBJ2-2, with 8 bases lining up with TRBD1. Germline V gene lookup returns CDR1 SGHTA and CDR2 FQGNSA. V dropped 10 bases and J dropped 2; count of bases not matched to a gene: 15. The CDR3 consists of 17 residues. The variable domain in full, completed from reference TRBV7-2 and TRBJ2-2, reads GAGVSQSPSNKVTEKGKDVELRCDPISGHTALYWYRQSLGQGLEFLIYFQGNSAPDKSGLPSDRFSAERTGGSVSTLTIQRTQQEDSAVYLCANTSGGAGGNTGELFFGEGSRLTVL.